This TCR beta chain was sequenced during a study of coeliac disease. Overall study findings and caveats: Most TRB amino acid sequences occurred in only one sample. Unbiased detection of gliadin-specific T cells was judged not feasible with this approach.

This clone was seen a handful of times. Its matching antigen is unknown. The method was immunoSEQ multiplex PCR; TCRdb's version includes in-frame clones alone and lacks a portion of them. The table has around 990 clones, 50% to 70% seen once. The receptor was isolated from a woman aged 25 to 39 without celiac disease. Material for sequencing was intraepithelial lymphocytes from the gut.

CDR3 DNA sequence: TGCGCCAGCAGGCAGAACAGGGGGCAACGGACTGAAGCTTTCTTT. Translated, it gives CASRQNRGQRTEAFF. The chain combines TRBV5-1 with TRBJ1-1, with TRBD1 matching over 9 bases. Per the germline V gene, CDR1 is SGHRS and CDR2 is YFSETQ. Germline trimming cut 5 bases from V and 5 bases from J; bases unmatched to any gene: 10. This CDR3 contains 15 residues.